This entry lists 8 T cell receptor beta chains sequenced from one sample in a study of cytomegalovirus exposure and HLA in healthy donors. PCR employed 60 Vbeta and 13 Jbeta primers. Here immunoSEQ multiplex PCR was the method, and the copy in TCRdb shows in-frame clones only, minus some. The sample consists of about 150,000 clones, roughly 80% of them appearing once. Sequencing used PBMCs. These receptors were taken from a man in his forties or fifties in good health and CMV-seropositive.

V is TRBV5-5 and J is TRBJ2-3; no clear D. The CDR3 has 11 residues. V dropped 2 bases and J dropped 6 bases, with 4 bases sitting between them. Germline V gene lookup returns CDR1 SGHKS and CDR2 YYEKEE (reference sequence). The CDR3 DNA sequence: TGTGCCAGCAGCTTTCCGGATACGCAGTATTTT. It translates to CASSFPDTQYF.

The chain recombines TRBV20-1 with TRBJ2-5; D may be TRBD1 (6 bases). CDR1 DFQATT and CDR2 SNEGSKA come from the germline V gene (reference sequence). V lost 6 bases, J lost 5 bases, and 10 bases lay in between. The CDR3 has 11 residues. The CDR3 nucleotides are TGCAGTGCCTCAGGGGAGGAGACCCAGTACTTC. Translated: CSASGEETQYF.

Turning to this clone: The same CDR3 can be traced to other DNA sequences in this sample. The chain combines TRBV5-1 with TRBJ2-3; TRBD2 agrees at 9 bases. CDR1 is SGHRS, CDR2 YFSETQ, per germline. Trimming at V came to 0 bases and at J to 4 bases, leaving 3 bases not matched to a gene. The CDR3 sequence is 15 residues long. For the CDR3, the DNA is TGCGCCAGCAGCTTGGGTCTAGCGGGACCAGATACGCAGTATTTT. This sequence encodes CASSLGLAGPDTQYF. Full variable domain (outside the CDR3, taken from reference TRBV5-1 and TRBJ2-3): KAGVTQTPRYLIKTRGQQVTLSCSPISGHRSVSWYQQTPGQGLQFLFEYFSETQRNKGNFPGRFSGRQFSNSRSEMNVSTLELGDSALYLCASSLGLAGPDTQYFGPGTRLTVL.

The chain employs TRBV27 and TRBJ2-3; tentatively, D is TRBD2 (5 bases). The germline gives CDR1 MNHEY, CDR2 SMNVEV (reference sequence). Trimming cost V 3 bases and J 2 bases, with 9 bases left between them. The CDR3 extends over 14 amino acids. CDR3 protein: CASSLRVITDTQYF. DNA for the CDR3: TGTGCCAGCAGTTTGAGGGTTATCACAGATACGCAGTATTTT.

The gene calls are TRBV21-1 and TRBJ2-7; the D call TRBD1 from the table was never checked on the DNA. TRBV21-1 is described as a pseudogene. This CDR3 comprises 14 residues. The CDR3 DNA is TGTGCCAGCAGCAAGACGAAGGGACAATACGAGCAGTACTTC. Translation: CASSKTKGQYEQYF.

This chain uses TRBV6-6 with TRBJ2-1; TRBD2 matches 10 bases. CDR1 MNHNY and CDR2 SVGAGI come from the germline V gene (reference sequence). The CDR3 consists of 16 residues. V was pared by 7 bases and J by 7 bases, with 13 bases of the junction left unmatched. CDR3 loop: CASTPPGLAGVNEQFF. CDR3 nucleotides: TGTGCCAGCACCCCTCCGGGGCTAGCGGGAGTAAATGAGCAGTTCTTC.

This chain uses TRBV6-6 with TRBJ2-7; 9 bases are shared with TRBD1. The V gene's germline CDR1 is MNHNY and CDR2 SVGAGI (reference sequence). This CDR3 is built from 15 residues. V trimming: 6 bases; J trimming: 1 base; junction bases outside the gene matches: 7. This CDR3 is CASRPKQGASYEQYF. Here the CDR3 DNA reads TGTGCCAGCAGACCAAAACAGGGGGCTTCCTACGAGCAGTACTTC.

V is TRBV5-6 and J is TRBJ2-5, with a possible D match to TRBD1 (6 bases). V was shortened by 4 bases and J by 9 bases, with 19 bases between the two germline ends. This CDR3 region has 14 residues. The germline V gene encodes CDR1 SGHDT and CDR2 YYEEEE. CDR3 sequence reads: CASSPPAGTQSQYF. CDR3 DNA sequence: TGTGCCAGCAGCCCACCTGCCGGGACACAGTCCCAGTACTTC. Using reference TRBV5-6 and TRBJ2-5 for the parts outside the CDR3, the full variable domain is DAGVTQSPTHLIKTRGQQVTLRCSPKSGHDTVSWYQQALGQGPQFIFQYYEEEERQRGNFPDRFSGHQFPNYSSELNVNALLLGDSALYLCASSPPAGTQSQYFGPGTRLLVL.